The 25 T cell receptor beta chains below all came from one sample that was sequenced in a study of technical replicates of blood from a handful of donors. Assay used: immunoSEQ multiplex PCR; TCRdb lists only in-frame clones, some missing. Found here are about 76,000 clones, around 86% of them singletons; the top ten hold 4.5% to 5.5%. The specimen sequenced was PBMCs. The receptors were gathered from a human donor in good health. Some clones in this sample may be carry-over from other donors' samples.

This rearrangement joins TRBV25-1 to TRBJ1-5, with D unresolved. The germline gives CDR1 MGHDK, CDR2 SYGVNS. Trimming took off 1 base at V and 6 bases at J, with 10 bases between the two ends. The CDR3 has 14 amino acids. The CDR3 here is CASSEFGEGQPQHF. For the CDR3, the DNA is TGTGCCAGCAGTGAATTTGGAGAGGGTCAGCCCCAGCATTTT. Based on the CDR3 plus reference TRBV25-1 and TRBJ1-5, the full variable domain is EADIYQTPRYLVIGTGKKITLECSQTMGHDKMYWYQQDPGMELHLIHYSYGVNSTEKGDLSSESTVSRIRTEHFPLTLESARPSHTSQYLCASSEFGEGQPQHFGDGTRLSIL.

The genes are TRBV7-2 and TRBJ1-4; TRBD1 matches at 8 bases. J lost 8 bases, V lost 5 bases, and 13 bases had no gene match. In germline, CDR1 is SGHTA, CDR2 FQGNSA. This CDR3 has 16 residues. The CDR3 region is CASSGRDRKPGEKLFF. The CDR3 DNA reads as TGTGCCAGCAGCGGCCGGGACAGGAAGCCGGGCGAAAAACTGTTTTTT.

The chain couples TRBV5-4 to TRBJ2-2; D is uncertain. Germline loops: CDR1 SGHNT, CDR2 YYREEE (reference sequence). The CDR3 is 16 residues long. V lost 0 bases and J lost 0, with 9 bases in between. DNA for the CDR3: TGTGCCAGCAGCTTGGAGTACCTATCGAACACCGGGGAGCTGTTTTTT. Translation gives CASSLEYLSNTGELFF.

The V and J genes are TRBV6-5 and TRBJ1-5, with TRBD1 matching 8 bases. The CDR3 has 14 residues. CDR1 and CDR2 from the germline V gene are MNHEY and SVGAGI. V was clipped by 6 bases and J by 5 bases; unmatched bases: 6. The CDR3 protein is CASSLDRDYQPQHF. Written as DNA, the CDR3 is TGTGCCAGCAGCCTGGACAGGGATTATCAGCCCCAGCATTTT.

The chain joins TRBV6-5 to TRBJ1-5; the D gene is possibly TRBD1 (5 bases). With 6 bases removed from V and 0 bases from J, the gap between germline ends came to 12 bases. Germline CDR1 MNHEY, CDR2 SVGAGI. This CDR3 is built from 15 residues. This CDR3 is CASRLKGYSNQPQHF. As DNA, the CDR3 is TGTGCCAGCAGACTGAAGGGGTATAGCAATCAGCCCCAGCATTTT.

V gene TRBV18 combines with J gene TRBJ2-7, with a weak D call TRBD1 (5 bases). V was shortened by 3 bases and J by 4 bases, with 16 bases between the two germline ends. Germline V lookup: CDR1 KGHSH, CDR2 LQKENI. CDR3 length equals 15 residues. In DNA form, the CDR3 reads TGTGCCAGCTCACCTGACTCGACAGTGCTGTACGAGCAGTACTTC. It specifies CASSPDSTVLYEQYF.

The chain joins TRBV5-1 to TRBJ2-3, with 7 bases matching TRBD2. The V segment lost 0 bases and the J segment 0 bases; nucleotides outside the gene matches: 7. CDR1 SGHRS and CDR2 YFSETQ come from the germline V gene. This CDR3 has 17 residues. This CDR3 is CASSLVTGTMSTDTQYF. In DNA, the CDR3 is TGCGCCAGCAGCTTGGTCACCGGGACTATGAGCACAGATACGCAGTATTTT.

The chain combines TRBV6-6 with TRBJ2-7, with a tentative D call TRBD1 (5 bases). The germline gives CDR1 MNHNY, CDR2 SVGAGI (reference sequence). This CDR3 contains 15 residues. V lost 6 bases, J lost 1 base, and 16 bases lay in between. Here the CDR3 DNA reads TGTGCCAGCAGCGACCAGGGCAGGCGTTCCTACGAGCAGTACTTC. Residues: CASSDQGRRSYEQYF.

The genes are TRBV11-2 and TRBJ1-6; D remains ambiguous. This CDR3 has 16 amino acids. Germline V lookup: CDR1 SGHAT, CDR2 FQNNGV. Trimming pared 3 bases from V and 2 bases from J, leaving 11 bases between. The chain's CDR3 is CASSFNGVTYNSPLHF. In DNA, the CDR3 is TGTGCCAGCAGCTTCAATGGAGTCACCTATAATTCACCCCTCCACTTT.

This clone was counted a single time. J is TRBJ2-7 and V is TRBV2; tentative D call: TRBD1 (5 bases). Between the trimmed V and J ends, which lost 4 bases and 0 bases, there was a span of 13 bases. The CDR3 runs to 15 residues. Germline assignment: CDR1 SNHLY and CDR2 FYNNEI. This chain's CDR3 is CASSGGTPSSYEQYF. The CDR3 region has the DNA TGTGCCAGCAGTGGGGGCACGCCTAGCTCCTACGAGCAGTACTTC. Complete variable domain (other parts from reference TRBV2 and TRBJ2-7): EPEVTQTPSHQVTQMGQEVILRCVPISNHLYFYWYRQILGQKVEFLVSFYNNEISEKSEIFDDQFSVERPDGSNFTLKIRSTKLEDSAMYFCASSGGTPSSYEQYFGPGTRLTVT.

In the case of this clone: The junction shows a germline mismatch at one end, possibly a read error. The CDR3 DNA reads as TGTGCCAGCAGTGCGATTGCGGGGGGATCCCGCGCCTTC. Residues: CASSAIAGGSRAF. The rearrangement uses TRBV6-1 and TRBJ1-2, with D tentatively TRBD1 (5 bases). This CDR3 is built from 13 residues. Germline V CDR1 and CDR2: MNHNS, SASEGT.

This clone was observed a handful of times. The chain joins TRBV14 to TRBJ1-2; D might be TRBD1 (5 bases). The CDR3 is 17 residues long. Germline loops: CDR1 SGHDN, CDR2 FVKESK. V dropped 0 bases and J dropped 7 bases, with 21 bases sitting between them. Here the CDR3 reads CASSQEGDWGDWSGYTF. The CDR3 bases are TGTGCCAGCAGCCAAGAAGGGGACTGGGGGGATTGGAGTGGCTACACCTTC. Using reference TRBV14 and TRBJ1-2 for the parts outside the CDR3, the full variable domain is EAGVTQFPSHSVIEKGQTVTLRCDPISGHDNLYWYRRVMGKEIKFLLHFVKESKQDESGMPNNRFLAERTGGTYSTLKVQPAELEDSGVYFCASSQEGDWGDWSGYTFGSGTRLTVV.

This chain links TRBV11-2 with TRBJ2-2; TRBD2 might be the D (5 bases). The CDR3 is 15 amino acids. CDR1 SGHAT and CDR2 FQNNGV come from the germline V gene. V lost 4 bases to trimming and J lost 3 bases, with 12 bases between them. The CDR3 sequence: CASSSPTRDTGELFF. The CDR3 DNA sequence: TGTGCCAGCAGCTCCCCAACTAGAGACACCGGGGAGCTGTTTTTT.

The chain is built from TRBV5-1 and TRBJ1-3; 7 nucleotides line up with TRBD1. V was clipped by 4 bases and J by 2 bases; unmatched bases: 9. The CDR3 sequence is 16 residues long. The germline V gene encodes CDR1 SGHRS and CDR2 YFSETQ. CDR3 sequence (DNA): TGCGCCAGCAGCCCGGGGACAGCCGCCCCTGGAAACACCATATATTTT. Amino acid sequence: CASSPGTAAPGNTIYF.

This chain joins TRBV4-3 and TRBJ2-7, with 7 nucleotides matching TRBD1. This CDR3 has 15 amino acids. Per the germline V gene, CDR1 is LGHNA and CDR2 is YSLEER. With V trimmed by 1 base and J by 2 bases, 5 bases remained unmatched. CDR3 sequence reads: CASSQVLGTAYEQYF. CDR3 coding DNA: TGCGCCAGCAGCCAAGTCCTCGGGACAGCCTACGAGCAGTACTTC.

The rearrangement joins TRBV4-3 to TRBJ2-7; 8 bases agree with TRBD2. Germline V gene data show CDR1 as LGHNA and CDR2 as YSLEER. The CDR3 has 16 residues. Germline trimming cut 1 base from V and 0 bases from J; bases unmatched to any gene: 5. The chain's CDR3 is CASSQVGRGVSYEQYF. CDR3 sequence (DNA): TGCGCCAGCAGCCAAGTAGGGCGGGGGGTCTCCTACGAGCAGTACTTC.

This chain links TRBV11-2 with TRBJ2-1; D call uncertain. The CDR3 contains 14 residues. Trimming removed 2 bases from V and 10 bases from J, with 15 bases in between. Germline CDR1 is SGHAT and CDR2 is FQNNGV. CDR3 amino acids: CASSLLVAATEQFF. Written as DNA, the CDR3 is TGTGCCAGCAGCTTACTCGTTGCGGCAACAGAGCAGTTCTTC.

The chain links TRBV15 to TRBJ2-3, with 8 bases matching TRBD2. V was pared by 8 bases and J by 2 bases, with 9 bases of the junction left unmatched. The CDR3 runs 15 residues. The germline CDR1 and CDR2 sequences are LNHNV and YYDKDF (reference sequence). The CDR3 DNA follows: TGTGCCACCCGGGGGGGAGCGGCCTCCACAGATACGCAGTATTTT. It yields the protein CATRGGAASTDTQYF.

J is TRBJ1-2 and V is TRBV7-9, with TRBD1 matching over 8 bases. Trimming at V came to 5 bases and at J to 6 bases, leaving 8 bases not matched to a gene. Germline CDR1 is SEHNR and CDR2 is FQNEAQ (reference sequence). This CDR3 is built from 14 residues. The CDR3 protein is CASSADRERHGYTF. The CDR3 DNA sequence: TGTGCCAGCAGCGCGGACAGGGAGAGACATGGCTACACCTTC.

The V and J genes are TRBV5-1 and TRBJ1-6, with D possibly being TRBD1 (5 bases). The CDR3 runs to 15 residues. Germline loops: CDR1 SGHRS, CDR2 YFSETQ. V gave up 0 bases and J gave up 9 bases, with 13 bases separating them. CDR3 coding DNA: TGCGCCAGCAGCTTGGGTTCGGGGGAAGCTTCACCCCTCCACTTT. This encodes CASSLGSGEASPLHF.

V and J are TRBV7-8 and TRBJ2-7; D possibly corresponds to TRBD1 (6 bases). The germline gives CDR1 SGHVS, CDR2 FQNEAQ. The CDR3 runs 14 residues. V was shortened by 3 bases and J by 4 bases, with 13 bases between the two germline ends. In DNA form, the CDR3 reads TGTGCCAGCAGCTTGTTCGGGACAAGTTACGAGCAGTACTTC. It yields the protein CASSLFGTSYEQYF.

The chain is built from TRBV4-3 and TRBJ2-3; possible D gene TRBD1, 6 bases. V was trimmed by 1 base and J by 10 bases, leaving 24 bases between them. This CDR3 contains 17 residues. In germline, CDR1 is LGHNA, CDR2 YSLEER. For the CDR3, the DNA is TGCGCCAGCAGCCAAGGGGACACAGCTAGCTTCCCCCGGCCGCAGTATTTT. Amino acids: CASSQGDTASFPRPQYF.

The chain employs TRBV7-9 and TRBJ2-3, with 11 bases that match TRBD2. The ends lost 1 base at V and 5 bases at J; junction bases unmatched: 5. Germline V gene sequence: CDR1 SEHNR, CDR2 FQNEAQ (reference sequence). The CDR3 sequence is 16 residues long. CDR3 DNA: TGTGCCAGCAGCTTAGAACTAGCGGGGGCTGGAGATACGCAGTATTTT. This gives the protein CASSLELAGAGDTQYF.

This clone appeared once. The rearrangement links TRBV9 to TRBJ1-2, with TRBD1 identical over 11 bases. The trim removed 3 bases at V and 7 bases at J, leaving 5 bases unmatched. Germline CDR1 reads SGDLS; CDR2 reads YYNGEE. This CDR3 contains 14 residues. Here the CDR3 DNA reads TGTGCCAGCAGCGCCAGGACAGGGGGCGGTGGCTACACCTTC. Encoded protein: CASSARTGGGGYTF.

This clone has more than one count but fewer than ten. CDR3 in amino acids: CASSSGTGNDEQYF. The DNA of the CDR3 is TGCGCCAGCAGTTCCGGGACAGGGAACGACGAGCAGTACTTC. This sequence joins TRBV4-1 and TRBJ2-7, with 9 nucleotides matching TRBD1. Germline assignment: CDR1 MGHRA and CDR2 YSYEKL. The CDR3 runs to 14 residues. With 6 bases clipped from V and 5 bases from J, the junction kept 8 bases outside the gene matches.